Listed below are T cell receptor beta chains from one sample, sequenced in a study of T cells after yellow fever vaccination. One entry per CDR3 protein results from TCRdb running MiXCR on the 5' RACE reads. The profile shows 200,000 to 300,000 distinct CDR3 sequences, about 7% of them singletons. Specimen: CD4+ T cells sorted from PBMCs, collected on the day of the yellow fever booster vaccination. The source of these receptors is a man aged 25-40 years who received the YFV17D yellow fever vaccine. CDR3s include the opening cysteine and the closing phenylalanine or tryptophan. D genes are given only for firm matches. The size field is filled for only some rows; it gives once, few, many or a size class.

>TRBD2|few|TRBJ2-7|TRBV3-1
CASSPPGSSGRRYEQYF
TGTGCCAGCAGCCCCCCAGGGAGTAGCGGGAGAAGGTACGAGCAGTACTTC
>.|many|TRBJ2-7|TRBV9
CASGPGNLPYEQYF
TGTGCCAGCGGCCCCGGCAACCTCCCCTACGAGCAGTACTTC
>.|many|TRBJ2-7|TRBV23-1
CASSQPRDSFDYEQYF
TGCGCCAGCAGTCAACCACGGGACTCCTTTGACTACGAGCAGTACTTC
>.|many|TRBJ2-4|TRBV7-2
CASSLASGRAKNIQYF
TGTGCCAGCAGCTTAGCAAGCGGAAGAGCCAAAAACATTCAGTACTTC
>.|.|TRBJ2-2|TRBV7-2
CASSSERVANTGELFF
TGTGCCAGCAGCTCCGAGCGGGTCGCGAACACCGGGGAGCTGTTTTTT
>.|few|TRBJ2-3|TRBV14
CASSLNLADTQYF
TGTGCCAGCAGCTTAAACTTAGCGGATACGCAGTATTTT
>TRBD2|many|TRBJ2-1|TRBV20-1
CSAKPLTGGYNEQFF
TGCAGTGCTAAACCCCTAACGGGAGGCTACAATGAGCAGTTCTTC
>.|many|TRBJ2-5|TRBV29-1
CSVVRGQETQYF
TGCAGCGTTGTTCGCGGTCAAGAGACCCAGTACTTC
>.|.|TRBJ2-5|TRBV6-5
CASSYSTTQYF
TGTGCCAGCAGTTATTCGACGACCCAGTACTTC
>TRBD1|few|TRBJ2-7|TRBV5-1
CASRAGQGPSYEQYF
TGCGCCAGCAGAGCTGGACAGGGCCCATCCTACGAGCAGTACTTC
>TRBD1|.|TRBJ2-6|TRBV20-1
CSARVSGQGTAGANVLTF
TGCAGTGCTAGAGTTTCCGGACAGGGAACGGCTGGGGCCAACGTCCTGACTTTC
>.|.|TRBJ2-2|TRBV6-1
CASRALAGKKAGELFF
TGTGCCAGCCGGGCCTTGGCGGGAAAGAAGGCCGGGGAGCTGTTTTTT
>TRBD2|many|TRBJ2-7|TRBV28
CASSTPGGYEQYF
TGTGCCAGCAGCACGCCGGGAGGCTACGAGCAGTACTTC
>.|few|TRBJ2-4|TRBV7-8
CASSLGVAGLDIQYF
TGTGCCAGCAGCTTAGGGGTGGCGGGACTGGACATTCAGTACTTC
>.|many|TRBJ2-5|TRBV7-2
CASSLVGREETQYF
TGTGCCAGCAGCTTAGTTGGGCGGGAAGAGACCCAGTACTTC
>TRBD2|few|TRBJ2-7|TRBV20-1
CSSGTSNYEQYF
TGCAGCTCCGGGACTAGCAACTACGAGCAGTACTTC
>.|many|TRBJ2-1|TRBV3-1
CASSQGGGIIYNEQFF
TGTGCCAGCAGCCAAGGAGGAGGGATTATCTACAATGAGCAGTTCTTC
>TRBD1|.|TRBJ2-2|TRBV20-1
CSASTADRVDGELFF
TGCAGTGCGTCAACAGCGGACAGGGTTGACGGGGAGCTGTTTTTT
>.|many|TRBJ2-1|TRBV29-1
CSGGLWDNEQFF
TGCAGCGGAGGGCTTTGGGACAATGAGCAGTTCTTC
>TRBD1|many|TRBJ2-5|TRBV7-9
CASSPSTGGQETQYF
TGTGCCAGCAGCCCGTCGACAGGGGGCCAAGAGACCCAGTACTTC
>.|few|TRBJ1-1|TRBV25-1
CASSEGYYTEAFF
TGTGCCAGCAGTGAGGGCTACTACACTGAAGCTTTCTTT
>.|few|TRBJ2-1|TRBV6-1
CASSSQGTALNEQFF
TGTGCCAGCAGCTCCCAGGGGACGGCGTTAAATGAGCAGTTCTTC
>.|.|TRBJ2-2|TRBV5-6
CASSFRRLGGELLF
TGTGCCAGCAGCTTCCGGCGGCTGGGCGGGGAGCTGCTTTTT
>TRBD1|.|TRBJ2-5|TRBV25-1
CASSESRGTLQETQYF
TGTGCCAGCAGTGAATCCAGGGGGACCCTTCAAGAGACCCAGTACTTC
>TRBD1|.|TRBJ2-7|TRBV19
CASSIRQGLPYEQYF
TGTGCCAGTAGTATCCGACAGGGCCTTCCCTACGAGCAGTACTTC
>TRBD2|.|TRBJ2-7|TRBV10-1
CASSPDQREVAQYF
TGCGCCAGCAGCCCCGACCAGCGGGAGGTCGCGCAGTACTTC
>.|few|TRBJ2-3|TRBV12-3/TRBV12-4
CASRILSTDTQYF
TGTGCCAGCAGGATACTTAGCACAGATACGCAGTATTTT
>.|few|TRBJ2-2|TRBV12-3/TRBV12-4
CASSLQITNTGELFF
TGTGCCAGCAGTTTACAAATAACCAACACCGGGGAGCTGTTTTTT
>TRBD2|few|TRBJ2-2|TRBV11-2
CASSLRRESYTGELFF
TGTGCCAGCAGCTTACGGCGGGAGTCGTACACCGGGGAGCTGTTTTTT
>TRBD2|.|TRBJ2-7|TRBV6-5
CASSYAPGRGAYEQYF
TGTGCCAGCAGTTATGCCCCGGGACGGGGGGCCTACGAGCAGTACTTC
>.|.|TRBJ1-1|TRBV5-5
CASASLGPQNTEAFF
TGTGCCAGCGCATCGTTGGGACCGCAGAACACTGAAGCTTTCTTT
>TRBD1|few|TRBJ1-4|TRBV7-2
CASSRDRALNEKLFF
TGTGCCAGCAGCCGGGACAGGGCTCTTAATGAAAAACTGTTTTTT
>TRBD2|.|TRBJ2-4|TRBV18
CASSLFEPGLAGDGKNIQYF
TGTGCCAGCTCACTCTTCGAACCTGGACTAGCGGGAGATGGCAAAAACATTCAGTACTTC
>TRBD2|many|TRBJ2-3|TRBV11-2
CASSGTPPGLAGGRDTQYF
TGTGCCAGCAGCGGAACCCCTCCGGGACTAGCGGGGGGGCGGGATACGCAGTATTTT
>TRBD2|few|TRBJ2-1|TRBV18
CASSPPGRDNEQFF
TGTGCCAGCTCACCTCCCGGGAGGGACAATGAGCAGTTCTTC
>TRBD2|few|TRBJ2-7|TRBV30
CAWQTSGSYEQYF
TGTGCCTGGCAAACTAGCGGATCCTACGAGCAGTACTTC
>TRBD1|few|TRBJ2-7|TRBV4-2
CASSPPKTGVMYF
TGTGCCAGCAGCCCGCCCAAAACAGGGGTGATGTACTTC
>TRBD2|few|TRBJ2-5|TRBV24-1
CATSDSLRLAGYQETQYF
TGTGCCACCAGTGATTCCCTTCGACTAGCGGGTTACCAAGAGACCCAGTACTTC
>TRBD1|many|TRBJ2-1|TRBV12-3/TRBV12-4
CASSFGTAPTEQFF
TGTGCCAGCAGTTTTGGGACAGCACCCACTGAGCAGTTCTTC
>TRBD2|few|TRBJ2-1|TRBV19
CATQSGRAEVEQFF
TGTGCTACACAAAGCGGGAGGGCCGAAGTAGAGCAGTTCTTC
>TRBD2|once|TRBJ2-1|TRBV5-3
CAISPGLANSYNEQFF
TGTGCCATCAGCCCTGGACTAGCCAACTCCTACAATGAGCAGTTCTTC
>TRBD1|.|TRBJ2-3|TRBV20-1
CSAKGRTGETDTQYF
TGCAGTGCTAAGGGCAGGACAGGGGAAACAGATACGCAGTATTTT
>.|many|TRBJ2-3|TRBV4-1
CASSQGRATNTDTQYF
TGCGCCAGCAGCCAAGGGAGAGCTACCAACACAGATACGCAGTATTTT
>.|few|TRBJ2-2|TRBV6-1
CASKRLSNTGELFF
TGTGCCAGCAAGCGGCTTAGTAACACCGGGGAGCTGTTTTTT
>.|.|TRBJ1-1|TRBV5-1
CASSLLGIRNTEAFF
TGCGCCAGCAGCCTCCTTGGGATCAGGAACACTGAAGCTTTCTTT
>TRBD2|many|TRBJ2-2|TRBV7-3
CASSLQAGDSGELFF
TGTGCCAGCAGCCTACAAGCGGGGGATAGCGGGGAGCTGTTTTTT
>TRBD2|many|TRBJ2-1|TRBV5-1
CASSLAGGTSGQSSYNEQFF
TGCGCCAGCAGCTTGGCCGGCGGGACTAGCGGGCAGAGCTCCTACAATGAGCAGTTCTTC
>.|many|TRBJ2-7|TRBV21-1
CAPSGRGSHEQYF
TGTGCCCCCTCCGGGCGGGGGTCCCACGAGCAGTACTTC
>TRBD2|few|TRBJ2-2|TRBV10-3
CAISGWGKTSGNTGELFF
TGTGCCATCAGTGGTTGGGGGAAGACTAGCGGAAACACCGGGGAGCTGTTTTTT
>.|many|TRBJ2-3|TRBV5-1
CASSLEGATDTQYF
TGCGCCAGCAGCTTGGAAGGGGCCACAGATACGCAGTATTTT
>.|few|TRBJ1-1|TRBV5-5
CASSPQTALNTEAFF
TGTGCCAGCAGCCCCCAGACAGCCCTGAACACTGAAGCTTTCTTT
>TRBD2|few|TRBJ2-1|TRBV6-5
CASSPRGGTYNEQFF
TGTGCCAGCAGCCCCCGGGGGGGAACTTACAATGAGCAGTTCTTC
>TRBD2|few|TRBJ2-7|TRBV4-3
CASSQGTSYEQYF
TGCGCCAGCAGCCAAGGGACTAGCTACGAGCAGTACTTC
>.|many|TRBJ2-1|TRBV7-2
CASSLGPSAYNEQFF
TGTGCCAGCAGCTTAGGGCCTAGCGCCTACAATGAGCAGTTCTTC
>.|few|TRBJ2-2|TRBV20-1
CSARGVGALNTGELFF
TGCAGTGCTAGGGGGGTAGGGGCGCTGAACACCGGGGAGCTGTTTTTT
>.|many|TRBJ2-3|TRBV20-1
CSASPPGGMTDTQYF
TGCAGTGCCTCGCCCCCGGGGGGCATGACAGATACGCAGTATTTT
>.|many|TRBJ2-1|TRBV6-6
CASSYGNEQFF
TGTGCCAGCAGTTACGGCAATGAGCAGTTCTTC